One sample yielded the 23 T cell receptor beta chains listed below, sequenced in a study of T cells after yellow fever vaccination. MiXCR, run by TCRdb on the 5' RACE reads, gives a single entry per CDR3 protein. The data show 300,000 to 400,000 distinct CDR3 sequences, around 13% seen once. Material: CD4+ T cells sorted from PBMCs, obtained 15 days after the yellow fever booster vaccination. The receptors were sampled from a man aged 18 to 29 who received the YFV17D yellow fever vaccine.

A few counts support this clonotype. The V and J genes are TRBV6-1 and TRBJ1-2, with 7 bases lining up with TRBD1. This CDR3 region has 19 residues. CDR1 and CDR2 from the germline V gene are MNHNS and SASEGT. Trimming removed 3 bases from V and 0 bases from J; junction bases left unmatched: 16. In DNA form, the CDR3 reads TGTGCCAGCAGTGACCATGTTATTTCGGTCGGACAGGCTAACTATGGCTACACCTTC. Its protein product is CASSDHVISVGQANYGYTF.

J is TRBJ1-2 and V is TRBV7-2, with D perhaps TRBD1 (5 bases). V shed 6 bases and J shed 7 bases, with 18 bases lying between them. CDR3 length: 14 amino acids. Germline-derived CDR1 and CDR2 are SGHTA and FQGNSA. CDR3 sequence reads: CASSIFTGPGGYTF. The CDR3 nucleotides are TGTGCCAGCAGTATATTCACAGGTCCGGGTGGCTACACCTTC.

J is TRBJ1-1 and V is TRBV12-3 or TRBV12-4; weak D call: TRBD1 (6 bases). V lost 11 bases, J lost 3 bases, and 16 bases lay in between. CDR3 length: 13 residues. The CDR3 nucleotides read TGTGCCGCAAGGACTCAGGGGTACACTGAAGCTTTCTTT. Translated: CAARTQGYTEAFF.

This clonotype was observed at least ten times. The V and J genes are TRBV5-1 and TRBJ2-1, with 9 bases matching TRBD2. V shed 2 bases, J shed 8 bases, and the junction held 5 bases outside the gene matches. The CDR3 contains 14 residues. Per germline, CDR1 SGHRS and CDR2 YFSETQ. The CDR3 DNA is TGCGCCAGCAGCTTTGTAGCGGGGGCTGATGAGCAGTTCTTC. Translating it yields CASSFVAGADEQFF.

The chain recombines TRBV7-2 with TRBJ1-1; a weak D match, TRBD1 (6 bases). This CDR3 comprises 16 residues. V dropped 5 bases and J dropped 2 bases, with 18 bases sitting between them. Germline V lookup: CDR1 SGHTA, CDR2 FQGNSA. The CDR3: CASSEQGSLVNTEAFF. DNA of the CDR3: TGTGCCAGCAGCGAACAGGGTTCCTTAGTCAACACTGAAGCTTTCTTT.

This clonotype was detected many times. The genes are TRBV7-9 and TRBJ1-1; a possible D gene is TRBD1 (6 bases). V was clipped by 4 bases and J by 11 bases, with 11 bases between them. This CDR3 contains 11 residues. Germline V gives CDR1 SEHNR, CDR2 FQNEAQ (reference sequence). This CDR3 reads CASSSGVKAFF. CDR3 DNA sequence: TGTGCCAGCAGCTCAGGGGTGAAGGCTTTCTTT.

The rearrangement links TRBV20-1 to TRBJ1-5; D remains unclear. CDR3 length: 14 residues. The germline V and J ends were trimmed by 6 bases and 1 base, with 13 bases remaining between them. Germline CDR1 and CDR2: DFQATT and SNEGSKA (reference sequence). CDR3 nucleotides: TGCAGTGCCTATCGGGGAAGAAGCAATCAGCCCCAGCATTTT. Its protein is CSAYRGRSNQPQHF.

The V call is TRBV20-1, the J call TRBJ2-7; D perhaps matches TRBD2 (6 bases). The V gene lost 3 bases and the J gene lost 0 bases, with 12 bases spanning the gap. Germline assignment: CDR1 DFQATT and CDR2 SNEGSKA (reference sequence). The CDR3 loop spans 14 amino acids. CDR3 loop: CSARVGGLSYEQYF. In nucleotides, the CDR3 is TGCAGTGCTAGGGTCGGGGGTCTCTCCTACGAGCAGTACTTC.

This clonotype was seen a few times. The CDR3 DNA reads as TGTGCCAGCAGCTCGAGCGGGGTTGTGACAGATACGCAGTATTTT. Encoded protein: CASSSSGVVTDTQYF. The chain has TRBV11-2 and TRBJ2-3; TRBD2 aligns across 7 bases. There are 15 residues in the CDR3. V was clipped by 4 bases and J by 3 bases; unmatched bases: 7. The germline CDR1 and CDR2 sequences are SGHAT and FQNNGV.

This clonotype was detected only a few times. The chain is built from TRBV12-3 or TRBV12-4 and TRBJ2-1; D is undetermined. Trimming stripped 6 bases from V and 9 bases from J, with 9 bases between. The CDR3 is 11 amino acids. CDR3 nucleotide sequence: TGTGCCAGCAGACGGTCGACTGAGCAGTTCTTC. Protein: CASRRSTEQFF.

This chain links TRBV7-8 with TRBJ2-5; 12 bases are a match to TRBD2. Germline CDR1 reads SGHVS; CDR2 reads FQNEAQ. Trimming at V came to 1 base and at J to 9 bases, leaving 6 bases not matched to a gene. The CDR3 runs 15 residues. As DNA, the CDR3 is TGTGCCAGCAGCTTAGGAAGACTAGCGGGGGAGGCCCAGTACTTC. Its translation is CASSLGRLAGEAQYF.

The V and J genes are TRBV5-1 and TRBJ1-1; TRBD1 aligns across 8 bases. The CDR3 extends over 14 amino acids. Per germline, CDR1 SGHRS and CDR2 YFSETQ. J gave up 4 bases and V 4 bases, and 6 bases lay outside the gene matches. The CDR3 DNA reads as TGCGCCAGCAGCCAGGGGGCGCAAGGCACTGAAGCTTTCTTT. Its protein is CASSQGAQGTEAFF.

This clonotype appeared many times. The chain couples TRBV20-1 to TRBJ2-3; 9 nucleotides agree with TRBD2. This CDR3 comprises 14 residues. Per the germline V gene, CDR1 is DFQATT and CDR2 is SNEGSKA (reference sequence). The J segment lost 5 bases and the V segment lost 4 bases, leaving 7 bases of the junction unmatched. The CDR3 loop is CSATQAGGKDTQYF. The DNA of the CDR3 is TGCAGTGCTACCCAAGCGGGGGGAAAAGATACGCAGTATTTT.

V gene TRBV7-9 combines with J gene TRBJ2-7; 10 bases are a match to TRBD1. The V gene's germline CDR1 is SEHNR and CDR2 FQNEAQ (reference sequence). This CDR3 is 16 amino acids long. The junction had 7 bases not matched to a gene; V was cut back by 5 bases and J by 0 bases. Here the CDR3 DNA reads TGTGCCAGCAGCCCCCAGGGACAGGGGCGCTCCTACGAGCAGTACTTC. The encoded protein is CASSPQGQGRSYEQYF.

The V gene is TRBV5-6, the J gene TRBJ1-5; D is uncertain. Per germline, CDR1 SGHDT and CDR2 YYEEEE. This CDR3 comprises 13 residues. Trimming shortened V by 0 bases and J by 9 bases, and 10 bases separated the two germline ends. The CDR3: CASSLDRAGPQHF. In DNA form, the CDR3 reads TGTGCCAGCAGCTTGGACCGGGCCGGGCCCCAGCATTTT.

This clonotype was detected a few times. The chain couples TRBV5-4 to TRBJ2-2, with 8 nucleotides matching TRBD2. This CDR3 has 15 amino acids. The trim removed 5 bases at V and 4 bases at J, leaving 7 bases unmatched. Germline loops: CDR1 SGHNT, CDR2 YYREEE (reference sequence). CDR3 coding DNA: TGTGCCAGCAGTACGGGGGGGCGCTCCACCGGGGAGCTGTTTTTT. This codes for CASSTGGRSTGELFF.

The rearrangement joins TRBV10-3 to TRBJ2-2; 12 positions match TRBD2. V lost 6 bases and J lost 5; bases outside the gene matches: 1. Germline values: CDR1 ENHRY, CDR2 SYGVKD. CDR3 length equals 14 residues. This CDR3 reads CAIRGLAGTGELFF. The CDR3 region has the DNA TGTGCCATCAGAGGACTAGCGGGGACCGGGGAGCTGTTTTTT.

Comments on this clonotype: At one of its ends the junction is not consistent with the germline gene, which may arise from a read error. The genes are TRBV7-9 and TRBJ1-3; D gene uncertain. Germline V gene data show CDR1 as SEHNR and CDR2 as FQNEAQ (reference sequence). The CDR3 runs 15 residues. The DNA of the CDR3 is TGTGCCAGCAGCTTAGACTCCATCCCTGGGAACACCATATATTTT. Translating it yields CASSLDSIPGNTIYF.

This clonotype was observed a few times. The chain uses TRBV27 and TRBJ1-1; maybe TRBD1 (5 bases). Germline lookup yields CDR1 MNHEY and CDR2 SMNVEV (reference sequence). V dropped 3 bases and J dropped 4 bases, with 12 bases sitting between them. The CDR3 consists of 14 residues. The CDR3 sequence is CASSFWGGGTEAFF. In DNA, the CDR3 is TGTGCCAGCAGTTTTTGGGGGGGAGGCACTGAAGCTTTCTTT.

This clonotype was seen a handful of times. J is TRBJ2-2 and V is TRBV15; D not resolved. Per germline, CDR1 LNHNV and CDR2 YYDKDF (reference sequence). This CDR3 is built from 17 residues. The ends were cut back, 0 bases at V and 0 bases at J, with 11 bases in the middle. The CDR3 nucleotides are TGTGCCACCAGCAGAGATCTCCAACGGGCGAACACCGGGGAGCTGTTTTTT. Protein product: CATSRDLQRANTGELFF.

The table lists this clonotype with a few counts. CDR3 amino acids: CASSLTPGVAYEQYF. The DNA for the CDR3 is TGTGCCAGCAGTTTAACTCCCGGGGTTGCCTACGAGCAGTACTTC. The chain has TRBV28 and TRBJ2-7; weak D call: TRBD2 (5 bases). In germline, CDR1 is MDHEN, CDR2 SYDVKM. The CDR3 contains 15 residues. The V end lost 2 bases, the J end lost 2 bases, and 13 bases lay between the germline ends. The variable domain in full, completed from reference TRBV28 and TRBJ2-7, reads DVKVTQSSRYLVKRTGEKVFLECVQDMDHENMFWYRQDPGLGLRLIYFSYDVKMKEKGDIPEGYSVSREKKERFSLILESASTNQTSMYLCASSLTPGVAYEQYFGPGTRLTVT.

A few counts support this clonotype. The V and J genes are TRBV18 and TRBJ1-6, with 10 bases aligning to TRBD1. CDR1 and CDR2 from the germline V gene are KGHSH and LQKENI. Trimming cost V 2 bases and J 8 bases; bases outside gene matches: 9. The CDR3 covers 17 residues. The CDR3 spells CASSPGDRGTSDSPLHF. The CDR3 bases are TGTGCCAGCTCACCAGGGGACAGGGGAACGAGTGATTCACCCCTCCACTTT.

This clonotype was detected a few times. The chain employs TRBV7-2 and TRBJ1-1; 9 bases line up with TRBD1. Germline trimming cut 5 bases from V and 1 base from J; bases unmatched to any gene: 11. Germline values: CDR1 SGHTA, CDR2 FQGNSA. The length of the CDR3 is 17 residues. The CDR3 sequence: CASSPAGQGIWNTEAFF. CDR3 coding DNA: TGTGCCAGCAGCCCTGCGGGACAGGGAATCTGGAACACTGAAGCTTTCTTT.